Each of the 18 T cell receptor beta chains below was sequenced from the same sample in a study of blood T cell repertoires in COVID-19. Repertoires were generated with immunoSEQ multiplex PCR, while TCRdb's copy carries only in-frame clones and drops some. The table shows some 50,000 clones, with approximately 90% occurring only once. The sequencing input was peripheral blood. These receptors were obtained from a man aged 40-49 years with active COVID-19.

The CDR3 loop reads CASSVTGGGVSEAFF. CDR3 sequence (DNA): TGTGCCAGCAGCGTAACAGGAGGGGGGGTGAGTGAAGCTTTCTTT. This sequence joins TRBV9 and TRBJ1-1; perhaps TRBD1 as D (6 bases). The germline V gene has CDR1 SGDLS and CDR2 YYNGEE. V lost 1 base and J 7 bases, leaving 17 bases between the germline ends. This CDR3 is built from 15 residues.

The chain employs TRBV19 and TRBJ2-7, with 11 positions matching TRBD2. Germline trimming cut 3 bases from V and 1 base from J; bases unmatched to any gene: 2. The CDR3 is made up of 15 amino acids. From germline, CDR1 is LNHDA and CDR2 SQIVND (reference sequence). This chain's CDR3 is CASSIGTSGSYEQYF. The CDR3 DNA follows: TGTGCCAGTAGTATTGGGACTAGCGGATCCTACGAGCAGTACTTC.

The gene calls are TRBV5-4 and TRBJ1-2; weak D call: TRBD1 (6 bases). This CDR3 is 14 amino acids long. V lost 6 bases and J lost 4, with 16 bases in between. The germline gives CDR1 SGHNT, CDR2 YYREEE (reference sequence). CDR3 DNA sequence: TGTGCCAGCACCCGCAGGGGCAGCCCCTATGGCTACACCTTC. Residues: CASTRRGSPYGYTF. The variable domain in full, with the rest retrieved from reference TRBV5-4 and TRBJ1-2, is ETGVTQSPTHLIKTRGQQVTLRCSSQSGHNTVSWYQQALGQGPQFIFQYYREEENGRGNFPPRFSGLQFPNYSSELNVNALELDDSALYLCASTRRGSPYGYTFGSGTRLTVV.

The rearrangement uses TRBV9 and TRBJ2-7; 8 bases line up with TRBD2. Germline values: CDR1 SGDLS, CDR2 YYNGEE. The CDR3 contains 14 residues. The J segment lost 4 bases and the V segment lost 4 bases, leaving 7 bases of the junction unmatched. This chain's CDR3 is CASSSAASGYEQYF. CDR3 nucleotide sequence: TGTGCCAGCAGCTCCGCGGCTAGCGGGTACGAGCAGTACTTC.

The chain joins TRBV11-2 to TRBJ2-7; 15 nucleotides agree with TRBD2. This CDR3 has 18 residues. Germline trimming cut 4 bases from V and 3 bases from J; bases unmatched to any gene: 10. The germline CDR1 and CDR2 sequences are SGHAT and FQNNGV. The DNA for the CDR3 is TGTGCCAGCAGCTGGGCTATGGGGACTAGCGGGGGGAACTACGAGCAGTACTTC. It codes for CASSWAMGTSGGNYEQYF.

This chain connects TRBV28 to TRBJ1-5; 7 bases agree with TRBD1. The germline CDR1 and CDR2 sequences are MDHEN and SYDVKM. The CDR3 is 15 amino acids. With 8 bases clipped from V and 3 bases from J, the junction kept 10 bases outside the gene matches. This chain's CDR3 is CASRLGGQLNQPQHF. The CDR3 DNA sequence: TGTGCCAGCCGCCTTGGGGGACAGCTCAATCAGCCCCAGCATTTT. Together with reference TRBV28 and TRBJ1-5, the CDR3 gives the full variable domain: DVKVTQSSRYLVKRTGEKVFLECVQDMDHENMFWYRQDPGLGLRLIYFSYDVKMKEKGDIPEGYSVSREKKERFSLILESASTNQTSMYLCASRLGGQLNQPQHFGDGTRLSIL.

V gene TRBV28 combines with J gene TRBJ1-6, with D possibly TRBD1 on 6 matching bases. The CDR3 consists of 12 residues. V was pared by 5 bases and J by 12 bases, with 11 bases between. Germline V gene sequence: CDR1 MDHEN, CDR2 SYDVKM. CDR3 sequence (DNA): TGTGCCAGCAGTACACCGACAGGACCCCTCCACTTT. Translated, it gives CASSTPTGPLHF.

The rearrangement links TRBV7-3 to TRBJ2-2, with 7 bases fitting TRBD1. V lost 7 bases and J lost 5; bases outside the gene matches: 4. Germline V CDR1 and CDR2: SGHTA, FQGTGA. This CDR3 has 13 amino acids. CDR3 bases: TGTGCCAGCACCAAGACAGGGACCGGGGAGCTGTTTTTT. Translation: CASTKTGTGELFF.

The chain employs TRBV28 and TRBJ2-3; a possible D gene is TRBD2 (6 bases). This CDR3 is 14 amino acids long. Per the germline V gene, CDR1 is MDHEN and CDR2 is SYDVKM. Trimming removed 5 bases from V and 2 bases from J, with 11 bases in between. CDR3 bases: TGTGCCAGCAGTCCCTGGGACTCCACAGATACGCAGTATTTT. Protein product: CASSPWDSTDTQYF.

In this sample, this clone turned up a few times. The V call is TRBV10-1, the J call TRBJ2-7; D is possibly TRBD2 (7 bases). CDR3 length: 14 amino acids. Germline V gene data show CDR1 as WNHNN and CDR2 as SYGVQD (reference sequence). V was pared by 6 bases and J by 5 bases, with 17 bases between. The CDR3 DNA is TGCGCCAGCAGCTCGGGCGGGGGCGTGAACGAGCAGTACTTC. It codes for CASSSGGGVNEQYF.

By share, this clone counts as medium-sized (0.01 to 0.1%). The chain has TRBV11-2 and TRBJ2-7; 7 bases are a match to TRBD1. The CDR3 runs 15 residues. With 5 bases clipped from V and 0 bases from J, the junction kept 7 bases outside the gene matches. Germline V gene data show CDR1 as SGHAT and CDR2 as FQNNGV. CDR3 in DNA: TGTGCCAGCAGCATTGCCGGGACAGCCTCCTACGAGCAGTACTTC. Amino acids: CASSIAGTASYEQYF.

The rearrangement uses TRBV11-2 and TRBJ2-5; D not certain. The CDR3 runs 15 residues. Germline CDR1 and CDR2: SGHAT and FQNNGV. The V end was cut by 5 bases, the J end by 2 bases, with 15 bases between. The CDR3 reads CASSPRVLHQETQYF. CDR3 nucleotides: TGTGCCAGCAGCCCCCGCGTTCTGCATCAAGAGACCCAGTACTTC.

J is TRBJ1-2 and V is TRBV28; TRBD1 matches at 8 bases. The germline gives CDR1 MDHEN, CDR2 SYDVKM. J gave up 4 bases and V 4 bases, and 17 bases lay outside the gene matches. CDR3 size: 18 residues. Here the CDR3 DNA reads TGTGCCAGCAGTTCGGGGGACAGGTTTTACCGGGGACCCTATGGCTACACCTTC. It codes for CASSSGDRFYRGPYGYTF.

The chain couples TRBV5-6 to TRBJ2-7; TRBD2 agrees at 8 bases. V gave up 1 base and J gave up 3 bases; unmatched junction bases: 3. This CDR3 comprises 14 residues. CDR1 is SGHDT, CDR2 YYEEEE, per germline. CDR3 amino acids: CASSLTSGYYEQYF. The CDR3 coding sequence is TGTGCCAGCAGCTTGACTAGCGGATACTACGAGCAGTACTTC.

The chain has TRBV28 and TRBJ1-2, with unresolved D. Trimming took 6 bases from V and 8 from J, leaving 13 bases between them. There are 12 residues in the CDR3. CDR1 is MDHEN, CDR2 SYDVKM, per germline. CDR3 sequence reads: CASSTDVGGYTF. In DNA, the CDR3 is TGTGCCAGCAGCACCGACGTCGGGGGCTACACCTTC.

This chain links TRBV28 with TRBJ1-2; TRBD1 agrees at 9 bases. The V gene's germline CDR1 is MDHEN and CDR2 SYDVKM. The CDR3 extends over 15 amino acids. V lost 6 bases to trimming and J lost 2 bases; unmatched junction nucleotides: 7. The DNA for the CDR3 is TGTGCCAGCAGACCCAACAGGGGGCGCAACTATGGCTACACCTTC. It encodes CASRPNRGRNYGYTF.

The J gene is TRBJ2-7, the V gene TRBV2, with D possibly matching TRBD2 (5 bases). Germline V lookup: CDR1 SNHLY, CDR2 FYNNEI. Trimming removed 6 bases from V and 5 bases from J, with 23 bases in between. The CDR3 sequence is 16 residues long. CDR3 DNA: TGTGCCAGCAGCGCCAAACGCTGGAGTCTCGGGGACGAGCAGTACTTC. This gives the protein CASSAKRWSLGDEQYF.

The chain carries TRBV3-1 (or the pseudogene TRBV3-2) and TRBJ2-7; 7 positions match TRBD2. Looked up from germline, CDR1 is LGHDT and CDR2 is YNNKEL (reference sequence). V lost 4 bases and J lost 1; bases outside the gene matches: 4. CDR3 size: 14 residues. The CDR3 loop reads CASSLTGGSYEQYF. Written as DNA, the CDR3 is TGTGCCAGCAGCCTCACGGGGGGTTCCTACGAGCAGTACTTC.